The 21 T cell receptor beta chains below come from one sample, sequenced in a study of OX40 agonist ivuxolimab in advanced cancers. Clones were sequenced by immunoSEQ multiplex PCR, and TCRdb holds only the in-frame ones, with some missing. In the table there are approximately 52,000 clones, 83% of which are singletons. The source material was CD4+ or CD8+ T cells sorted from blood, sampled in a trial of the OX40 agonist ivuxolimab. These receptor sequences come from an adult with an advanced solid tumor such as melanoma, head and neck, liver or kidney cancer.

CDR3 amino acids: CASSQGEKLFF. Written as DNA, the CDR3 is TGTGCCAGCAGCCAAGGTGAAAAACTGTTTTTT. V gene TRBV7-8 combines with J gene TRBJ1-4; no firm D call. Germline CDR1 is SGHVS and CDR2 is FQNEAQ. The CDR3 is 11 residues long. Trimming shortened V by 5 bases and J by 7 bases, and 5 bases separated the two germline ends.

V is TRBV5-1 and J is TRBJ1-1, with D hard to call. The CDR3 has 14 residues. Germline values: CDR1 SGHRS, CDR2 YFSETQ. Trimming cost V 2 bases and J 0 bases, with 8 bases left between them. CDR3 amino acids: CASSFNSMNTEAFF. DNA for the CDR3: TGCGCCAGCAGCTTTAACAGCATGAACACTGAAGCTTTCTTT.

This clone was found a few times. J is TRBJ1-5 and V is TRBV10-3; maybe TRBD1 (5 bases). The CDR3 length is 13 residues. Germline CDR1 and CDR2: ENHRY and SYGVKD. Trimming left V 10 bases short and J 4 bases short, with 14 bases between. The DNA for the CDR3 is TGTGCCACACGACGGCCAGGGAATCAGCCCCAGCATTTT. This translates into CATRRPGNQPQHF.

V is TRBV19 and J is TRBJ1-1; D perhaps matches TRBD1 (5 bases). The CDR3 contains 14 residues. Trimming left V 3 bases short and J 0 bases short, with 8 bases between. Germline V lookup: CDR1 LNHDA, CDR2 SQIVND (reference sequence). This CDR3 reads CASSMGQLNTEAFF. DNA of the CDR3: TGTGCCAGTAGTATGGGGCAGTTGAACACTGAAGCTTTCTTT.

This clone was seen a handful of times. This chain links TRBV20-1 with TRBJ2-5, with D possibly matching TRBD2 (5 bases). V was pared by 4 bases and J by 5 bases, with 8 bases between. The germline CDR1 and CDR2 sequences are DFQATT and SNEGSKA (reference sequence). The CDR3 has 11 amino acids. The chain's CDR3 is CSAIRGETQYF. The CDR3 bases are TGCAGTGCTATTCGAGGGGAGACCCAGTACTTC.

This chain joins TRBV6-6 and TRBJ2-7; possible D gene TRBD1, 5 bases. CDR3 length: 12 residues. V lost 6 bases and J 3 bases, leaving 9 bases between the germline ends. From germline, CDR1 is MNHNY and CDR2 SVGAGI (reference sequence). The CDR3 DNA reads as TGTGCCAGCAGCGACAGTATCTACGAGCAGTACTTC. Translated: CASSDSIYEQYF.

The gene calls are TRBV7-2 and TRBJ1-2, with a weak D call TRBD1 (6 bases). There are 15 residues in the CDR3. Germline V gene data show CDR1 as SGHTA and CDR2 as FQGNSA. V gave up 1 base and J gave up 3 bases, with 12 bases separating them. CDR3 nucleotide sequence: TGTGCCAGCAGCTTAGTACCGGGGGCTCACTATGGCTACACCTTC. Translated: CASSLVPGAHYGYTF. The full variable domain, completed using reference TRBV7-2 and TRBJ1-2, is GAGVSQSPSNKVTEKGKDVELRCDPISGHTALYWYRQSLGQGLEFLIYFQGNSAPDKSGLPSDRFSAERTGGSVSTLTIQRTQQEDSAVYLCASSLVPGAHYGYTFGSGTRLTVV.

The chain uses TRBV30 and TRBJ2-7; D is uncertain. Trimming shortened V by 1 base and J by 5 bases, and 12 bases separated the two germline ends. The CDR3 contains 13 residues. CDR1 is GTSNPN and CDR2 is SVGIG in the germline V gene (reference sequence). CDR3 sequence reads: CAWSARSENEQYF. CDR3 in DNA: TGTGCCTGGAGTGCTCGTTCAGAGAACGAGCAGTACTTC.

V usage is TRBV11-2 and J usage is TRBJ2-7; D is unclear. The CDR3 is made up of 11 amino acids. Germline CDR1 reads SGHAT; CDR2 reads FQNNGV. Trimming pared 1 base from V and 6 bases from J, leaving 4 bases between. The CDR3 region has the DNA TGTGCCAGCAGCTTAGTTAGCGAGCAGTACTTC. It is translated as CASSLVSEQYF.

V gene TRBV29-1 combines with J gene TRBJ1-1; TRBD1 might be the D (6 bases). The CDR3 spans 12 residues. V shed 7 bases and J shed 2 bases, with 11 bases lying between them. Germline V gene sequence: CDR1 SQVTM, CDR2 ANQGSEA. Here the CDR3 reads CSADRLNTEAFF. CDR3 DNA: TGCAGCGCGGACAGACTTAACACTGAAGCTTTCTTT.

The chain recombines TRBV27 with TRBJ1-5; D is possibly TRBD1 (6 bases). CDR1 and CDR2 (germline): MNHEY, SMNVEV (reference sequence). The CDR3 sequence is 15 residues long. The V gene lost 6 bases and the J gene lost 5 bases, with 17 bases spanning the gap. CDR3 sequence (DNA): TGTGCCAGCAGATCGGGACAAGGGAGGTATCAGCCCCAGCATTTT. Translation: CASRSGQGRYQPQHF.

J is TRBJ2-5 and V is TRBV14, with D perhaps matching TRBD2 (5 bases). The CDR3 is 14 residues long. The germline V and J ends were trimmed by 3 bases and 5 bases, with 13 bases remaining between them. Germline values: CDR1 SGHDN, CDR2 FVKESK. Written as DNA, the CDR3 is TGTGCCAGCAGCCAGTATCGGGGTACGGAGACCCAGTACTTC. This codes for CASSQYRGTETQYF.

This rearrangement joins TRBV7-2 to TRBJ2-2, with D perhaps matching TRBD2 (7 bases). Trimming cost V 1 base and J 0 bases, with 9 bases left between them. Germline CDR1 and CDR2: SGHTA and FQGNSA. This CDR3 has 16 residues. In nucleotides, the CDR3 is TGTGCCAGCAGCTTAGAGGGGGGGACGAACACCGGGGAGCTGTTTTTT. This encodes CASSLEGGTNTGELFF.

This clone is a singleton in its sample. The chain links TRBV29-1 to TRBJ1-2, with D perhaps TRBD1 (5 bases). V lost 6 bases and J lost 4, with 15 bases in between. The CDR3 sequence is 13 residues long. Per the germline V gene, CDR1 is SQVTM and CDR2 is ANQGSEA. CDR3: CSVRWGTVYGYTF. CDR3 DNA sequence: TGCAGCGTCCGGTGGGGGACGGTCTATGGCTACACCTTC.

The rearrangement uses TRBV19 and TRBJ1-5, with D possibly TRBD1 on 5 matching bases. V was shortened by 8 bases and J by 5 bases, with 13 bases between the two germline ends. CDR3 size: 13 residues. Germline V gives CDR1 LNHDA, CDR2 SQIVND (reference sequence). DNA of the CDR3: TGTGCCAGTTCGGGTCAGGGTCATCAGCCCCAGCATTTT. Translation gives CASSGQGHQPQHF.

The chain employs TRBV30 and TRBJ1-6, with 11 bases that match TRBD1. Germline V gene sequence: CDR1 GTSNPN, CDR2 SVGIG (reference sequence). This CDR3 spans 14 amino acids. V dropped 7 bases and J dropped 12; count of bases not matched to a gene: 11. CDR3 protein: CASRDRGEMLPLHF. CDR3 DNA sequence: TGTGCCTCCCGGGACAGGGGGGAAATGTTACCCCTCCACTTT.

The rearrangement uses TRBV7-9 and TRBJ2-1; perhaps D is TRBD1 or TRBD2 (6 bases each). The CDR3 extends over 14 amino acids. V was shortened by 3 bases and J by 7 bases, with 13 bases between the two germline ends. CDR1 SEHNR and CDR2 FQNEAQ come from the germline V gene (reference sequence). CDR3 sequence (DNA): TGTGCCAGCAGCTTCCCGGGGGCTATTAATGAGCAGTTCTTC. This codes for CASSFPGAINEQFF.

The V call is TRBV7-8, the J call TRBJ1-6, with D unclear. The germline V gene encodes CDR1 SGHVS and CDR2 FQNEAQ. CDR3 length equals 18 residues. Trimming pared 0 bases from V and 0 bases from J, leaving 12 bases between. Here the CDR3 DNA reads TGTGCCAGCAGCTTAGCGGTCAGGACGAGCTCCTATAATTCACCCCTCCACTTT. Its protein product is CASSLAVRTSSYNSPLHF. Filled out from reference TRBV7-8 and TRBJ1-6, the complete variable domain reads GAGVSQSPRYKVAKRGQDVALRCDPISGHVSLFWYQQALGQGPEFLTYFQNEAQLDKSGLPSDRFFAERPEGSVSTLKIQRTQQEDSAVYLCASSLAVRTSSYNSPLHFGNGTRLTVT.

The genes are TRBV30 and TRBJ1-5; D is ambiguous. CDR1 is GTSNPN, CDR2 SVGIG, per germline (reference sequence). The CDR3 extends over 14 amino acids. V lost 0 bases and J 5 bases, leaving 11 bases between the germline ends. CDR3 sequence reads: CAWSVVSGDQPQHF. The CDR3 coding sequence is TGTGCCTGGAGTGTAGTGTCAGGCGATCAGCCCCAGCATTTT.

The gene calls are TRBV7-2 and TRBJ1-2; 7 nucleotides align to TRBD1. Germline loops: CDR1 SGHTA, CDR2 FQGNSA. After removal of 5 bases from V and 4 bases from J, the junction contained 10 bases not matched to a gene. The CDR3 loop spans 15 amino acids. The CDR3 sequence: CASSMDGQAIYGYTF. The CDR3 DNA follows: TGTGCCAGCAGCATGGACGGACAGGCCATCTATGGCTACACCTTC.

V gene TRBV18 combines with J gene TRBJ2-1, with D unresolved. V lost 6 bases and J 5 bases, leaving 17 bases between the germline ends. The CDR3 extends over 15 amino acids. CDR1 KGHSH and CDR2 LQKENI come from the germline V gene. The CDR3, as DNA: TGTGCCAGCTCCCCCTCTTTGGTGCAAAACAATGAGCAGTTCTTC. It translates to CASSPSLVQNNEQFF.